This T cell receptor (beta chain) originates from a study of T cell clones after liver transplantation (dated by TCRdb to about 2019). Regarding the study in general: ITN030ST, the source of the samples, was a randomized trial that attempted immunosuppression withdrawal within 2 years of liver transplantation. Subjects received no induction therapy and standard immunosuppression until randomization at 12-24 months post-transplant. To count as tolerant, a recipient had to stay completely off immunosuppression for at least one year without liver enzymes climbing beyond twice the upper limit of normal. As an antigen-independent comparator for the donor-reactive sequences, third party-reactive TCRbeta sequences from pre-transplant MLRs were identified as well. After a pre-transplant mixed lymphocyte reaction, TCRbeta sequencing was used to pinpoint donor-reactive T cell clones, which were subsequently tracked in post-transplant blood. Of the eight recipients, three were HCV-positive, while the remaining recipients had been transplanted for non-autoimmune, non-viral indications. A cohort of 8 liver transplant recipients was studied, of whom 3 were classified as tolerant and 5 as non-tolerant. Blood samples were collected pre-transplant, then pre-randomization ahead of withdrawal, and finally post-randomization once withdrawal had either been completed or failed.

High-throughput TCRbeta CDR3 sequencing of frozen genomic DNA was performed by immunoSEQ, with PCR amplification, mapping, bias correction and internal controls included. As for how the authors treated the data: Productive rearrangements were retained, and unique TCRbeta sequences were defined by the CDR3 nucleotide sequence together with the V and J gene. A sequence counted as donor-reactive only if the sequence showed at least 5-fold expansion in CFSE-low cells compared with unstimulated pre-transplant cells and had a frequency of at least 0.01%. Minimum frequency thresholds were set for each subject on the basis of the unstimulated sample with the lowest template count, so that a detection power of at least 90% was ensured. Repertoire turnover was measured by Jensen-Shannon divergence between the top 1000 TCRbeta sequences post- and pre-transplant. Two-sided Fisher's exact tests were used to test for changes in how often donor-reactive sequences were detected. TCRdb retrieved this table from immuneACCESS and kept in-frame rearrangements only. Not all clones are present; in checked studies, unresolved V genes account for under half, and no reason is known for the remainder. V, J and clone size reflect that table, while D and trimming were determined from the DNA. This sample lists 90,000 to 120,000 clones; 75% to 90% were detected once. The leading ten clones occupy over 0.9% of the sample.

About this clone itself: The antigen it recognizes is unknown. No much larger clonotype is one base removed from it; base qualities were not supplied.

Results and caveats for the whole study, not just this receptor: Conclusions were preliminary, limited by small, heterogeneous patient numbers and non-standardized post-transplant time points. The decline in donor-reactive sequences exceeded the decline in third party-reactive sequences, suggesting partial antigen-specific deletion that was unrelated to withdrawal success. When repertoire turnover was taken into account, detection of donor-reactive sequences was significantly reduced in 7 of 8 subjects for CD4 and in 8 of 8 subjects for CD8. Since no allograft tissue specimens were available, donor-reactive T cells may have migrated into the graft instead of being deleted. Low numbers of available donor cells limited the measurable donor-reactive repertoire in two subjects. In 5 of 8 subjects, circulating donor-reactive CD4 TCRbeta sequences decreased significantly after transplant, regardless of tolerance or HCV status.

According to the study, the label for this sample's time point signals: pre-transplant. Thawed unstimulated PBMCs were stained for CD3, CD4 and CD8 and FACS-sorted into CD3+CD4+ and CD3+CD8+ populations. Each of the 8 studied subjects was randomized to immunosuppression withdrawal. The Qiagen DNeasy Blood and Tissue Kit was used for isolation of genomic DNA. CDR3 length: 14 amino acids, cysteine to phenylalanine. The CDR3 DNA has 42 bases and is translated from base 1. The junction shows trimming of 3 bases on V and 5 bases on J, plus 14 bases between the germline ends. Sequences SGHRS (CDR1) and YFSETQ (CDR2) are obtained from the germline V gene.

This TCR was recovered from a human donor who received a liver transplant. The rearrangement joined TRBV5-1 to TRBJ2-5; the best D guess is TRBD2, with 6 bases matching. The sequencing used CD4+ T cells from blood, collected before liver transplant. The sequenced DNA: TGCGCCAGCAGCTCGGGGAGGATTCGGGAGACCCAGTACTTC. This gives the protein CASSSGRIRETQYF.